Here is one T cell receptor beta chain with its context. This specimen comes from a study of control samples from healthy donors and cancer patients. The CDR3 extends over 14 amino acids. Per the germline V gene, CDR1 is MNHEY and CDR2 is SMNVEV (reference sequence). The ends were cut back, 2 bases at V and 1 base at J, with 6 bases in the middle. TCRdb's table, derived via immunoSEQ multiplex PCR, lists solely in-frame clones and lacks some. The data contain around 95,000 clones, approximately 84% of them seen just once; the ten biggest clones take up under 20%. This chain joins TRBV27 and TRBJ1-5; unclear D gene. The TCR originated in a woman aged 50 to 60 in good health. Material for sequencing was blood. The CDR3 region is CASSLISSNQPQHF. CDR3 DNA: TGTGCCAGCAGTTTAATCTCCAGCAATCAGCCCCAGCATTTT.